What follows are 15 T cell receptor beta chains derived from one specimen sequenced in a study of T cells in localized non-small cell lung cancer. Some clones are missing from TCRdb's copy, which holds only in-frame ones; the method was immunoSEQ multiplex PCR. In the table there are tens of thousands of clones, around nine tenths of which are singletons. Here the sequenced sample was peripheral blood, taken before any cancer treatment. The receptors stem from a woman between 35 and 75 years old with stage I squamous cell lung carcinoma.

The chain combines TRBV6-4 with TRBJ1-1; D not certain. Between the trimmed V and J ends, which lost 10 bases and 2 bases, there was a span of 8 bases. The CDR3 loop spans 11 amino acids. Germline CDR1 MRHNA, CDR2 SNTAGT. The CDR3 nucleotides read TGTGCCACCAGGCAAAACACTGAAGCTTTCTTT. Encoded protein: CATRQNTEAFF.

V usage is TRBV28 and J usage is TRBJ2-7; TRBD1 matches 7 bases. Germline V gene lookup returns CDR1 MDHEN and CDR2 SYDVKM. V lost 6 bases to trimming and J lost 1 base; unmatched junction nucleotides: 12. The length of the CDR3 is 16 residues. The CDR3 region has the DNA TGTGCCAGCAGCCAACCCCCGGACAGGAGGTCCTACGAGCAGTACTTC. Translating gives CASSQPPDRRSYEQYF.

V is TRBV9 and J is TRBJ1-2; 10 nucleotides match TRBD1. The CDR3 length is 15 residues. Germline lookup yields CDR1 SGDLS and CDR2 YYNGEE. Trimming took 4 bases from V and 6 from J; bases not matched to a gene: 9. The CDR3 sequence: CASSSRTGGDDGYTF. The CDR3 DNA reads TGTGCCAGCAGCTCCAGGACAGGGGGGGACGATGGCTACACCTTC. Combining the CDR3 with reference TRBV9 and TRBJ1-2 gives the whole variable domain DSGVTQTPKHLITATGQRVTLRCSPRSGDLSVYWYQQSLDQGLQFLIQYYNGEERAKGNILERFSAQQFPDLHSELNLSSLELGDSALYFCASSSRTGGDDGYTFGSGTRLTVV.

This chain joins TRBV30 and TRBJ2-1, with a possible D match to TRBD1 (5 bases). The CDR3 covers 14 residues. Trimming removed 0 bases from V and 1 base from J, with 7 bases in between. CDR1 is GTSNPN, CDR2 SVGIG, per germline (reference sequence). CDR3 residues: CAWSVRGSYNEQFF. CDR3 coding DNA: TGTGCCTGGAGTGTAAGGGGATCCTACAATGAGCAGTTCTTC.

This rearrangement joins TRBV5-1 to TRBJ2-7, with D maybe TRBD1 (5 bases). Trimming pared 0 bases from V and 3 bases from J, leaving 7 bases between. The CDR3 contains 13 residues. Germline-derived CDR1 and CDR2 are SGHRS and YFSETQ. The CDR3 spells CASSLAQGYEQYF. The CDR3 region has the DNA TGCGCCAGCAGCTTGGCCCAGGGCTACGAGCAGTACTTC.

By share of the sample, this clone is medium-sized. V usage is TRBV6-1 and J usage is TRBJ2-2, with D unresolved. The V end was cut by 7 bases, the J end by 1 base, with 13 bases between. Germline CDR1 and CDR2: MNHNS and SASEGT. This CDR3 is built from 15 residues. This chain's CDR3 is CASTISDGNTGELFF. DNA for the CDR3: TGTGCCAGCACTATATCGGACGGGAACACCGGGGAGCTGTTTTTT.

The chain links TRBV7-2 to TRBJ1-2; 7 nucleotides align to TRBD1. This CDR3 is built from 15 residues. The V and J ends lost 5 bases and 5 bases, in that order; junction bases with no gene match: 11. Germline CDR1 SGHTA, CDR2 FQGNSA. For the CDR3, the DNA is TGTGCCAGCAGCGCTGGGGGACAGACTGCTTATGGCTACACCTTC. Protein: CASSAGGQTAYGYTF.

The CDR3 sequence is CASSQDGGYGYTF. The CDR3 nucleotides are TGCGCCAGCAGCCAAGATGGCGGTTATGGCTACACCTTC. V is TRBV4-1 and J is TRBJ1-2; D gene uncertain. Germline CDR1 reads MGHRA; CDR2 reads YSYEKL. This CDR3 has 13 residues. V was clipped by 0 bases and J by 5 bases, with 7 bases between them.

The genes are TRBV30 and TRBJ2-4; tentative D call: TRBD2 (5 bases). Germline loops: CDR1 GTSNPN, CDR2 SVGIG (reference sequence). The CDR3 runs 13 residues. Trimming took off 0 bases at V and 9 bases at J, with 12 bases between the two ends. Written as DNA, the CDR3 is TGTGCCTGGAGTGTTGAAGGGAGAACCATTCAGTACTTC. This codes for CAWSVEGRTIQYF. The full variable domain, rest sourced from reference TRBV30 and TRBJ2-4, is SQTIHQWPATLVQPVGSPLSLECTVEGTSNPNLYWYRQAAGRGLQLLFYSVGIGQISSEVPQNLSASRPQDRQFILSSKKLLLSDSGFYLCAWSVEGRTIQYFGAGTRLSVL.

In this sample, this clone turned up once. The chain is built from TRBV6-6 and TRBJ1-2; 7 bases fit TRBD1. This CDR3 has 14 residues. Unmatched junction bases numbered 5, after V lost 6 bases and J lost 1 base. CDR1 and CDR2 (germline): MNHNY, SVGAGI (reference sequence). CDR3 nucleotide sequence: TGTGCCAGCAGGGGACAGTCGATTAACTATGGCTACACCTTC. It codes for CASRGQSINYGYTF.

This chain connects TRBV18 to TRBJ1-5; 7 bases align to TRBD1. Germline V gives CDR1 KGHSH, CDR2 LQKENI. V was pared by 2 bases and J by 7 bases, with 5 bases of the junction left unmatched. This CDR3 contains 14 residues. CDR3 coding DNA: TGTGCCAGCTCACCAGACAGGGAGATCCAGCCCCAGCATTTT. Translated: CASSPDREIQPQHF. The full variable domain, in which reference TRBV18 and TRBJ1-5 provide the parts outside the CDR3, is NAGVMQNPRHLVRRRGQEARLRCSPMKGHSHVYWYRQLPEEGLKFMVYLQKENIIDESGMPKERFSAEFPKEGPSILRIQQVVRGDSAAYFCASSPDREIQPQHFGDGTRLSIL.

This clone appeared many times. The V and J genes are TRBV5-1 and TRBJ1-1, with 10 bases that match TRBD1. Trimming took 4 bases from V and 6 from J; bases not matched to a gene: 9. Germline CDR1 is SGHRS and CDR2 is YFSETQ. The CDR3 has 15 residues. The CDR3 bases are TGCGCCAGCAGCACGGGACAGGGGATAGGGCCTGAAGCTTTCTTT. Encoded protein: CASSTGQGIGPEAFF.

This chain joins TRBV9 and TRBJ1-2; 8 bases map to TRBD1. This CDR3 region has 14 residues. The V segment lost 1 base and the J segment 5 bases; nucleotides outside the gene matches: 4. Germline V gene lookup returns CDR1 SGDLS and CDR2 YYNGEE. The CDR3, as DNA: TGTGCCAGCAGCGTATCGGACAGGGATTATGGCTACACCTTC. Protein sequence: CASSVSDRDYGYTF. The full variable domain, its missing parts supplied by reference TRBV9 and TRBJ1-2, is DSGVTQTPKHLITATGQRVTLRCSPRSGDLSVYWYQQSLDQGLQFLIQYYNGEERAKGNILERFSAQQFPDLHSELNLSSLELGDSALYFCASSVSDRDYGYTFGSGTRLTVV.

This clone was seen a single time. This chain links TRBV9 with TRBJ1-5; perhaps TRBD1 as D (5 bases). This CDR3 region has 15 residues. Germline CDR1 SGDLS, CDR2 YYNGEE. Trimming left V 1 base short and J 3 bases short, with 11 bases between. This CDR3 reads CASSVYGAPNQPQHF. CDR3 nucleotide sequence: TGTGCCAGCAGCGTATACGGGGCGCCCAATCAGCCCCAGCATTTT.

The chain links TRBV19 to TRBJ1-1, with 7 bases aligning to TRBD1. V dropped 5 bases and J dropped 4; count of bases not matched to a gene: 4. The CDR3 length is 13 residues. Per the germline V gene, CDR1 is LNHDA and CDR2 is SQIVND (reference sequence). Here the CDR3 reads CASSGDRATEAFF. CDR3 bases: TGTGCCAGTAGTGGTGACAGGGCCACTGAAGCTTTCTTT.